One and the same sample provided the 28 T cell receptor beta chains below, sequenced in a study of early T cells in non-severe SARS-CoV-2 infection. TCRdb independently ran MiXCR on the 5' RACE reads; one entry per CDR3 protein. The repertoire holds about 36,000 distinct CDR3 sequences, with approximately 6.6% as singletons. The starting material was whole blood, obtained at baseline. The source of these receptors is an adult who was a healthcare worker with PCR-confirmed SARS-CoV-2 infection or an uninfected control (not recorded which).

This clonotype appeared a few times. The chain carries TRBV18 and TRBJ2-1, with TRBD2 matching over 15 bases. This CDR3 contains 16 residues. Germline CDR1 and CDR2: KGHSH and LQKENI. V lost 6 bases, J lost 7 bases, and 7 bases stayed unmatched. The CDR3, as DNA: TGTGCCAGCTCTCCCCCCGGGACTAGCGGGAGGAATGAGCAGTTCTTC. This encodes CASSPPGTSGRNEQFF.

In this sample, this clonotype turned up many times. This rearrangement joins TRBV19 to TRBJ2-2, with 8 bases that match TRBD2. Germline CDR1 reads LNHDA; CDR2 reads SQIVND (reference sequence). J was trimmed by 5 bases and V by 6 bases; bases with no gene match: 8. The CDR3 length is 15 residues. The CDR3 DNA is TGTGCCAGTAGGAAAGCGGGAGTCGGTACCGGGGAGCTGTTTTTT. It codes for CASRKAGVGTGELFF.

This clonotype was counted between two and nine times. This chain connects TRBV11-2 to TRBJ1-6, with D possibly TRBD1 on 5 matching bases. V gave up 4 bases and J gave up 11 bases, with 12 bases separating them. Germline CDR1 reads SGHAT; CDR2 reads FQNNGV. CDR3 length equals 13 residues. The CDR3 DNA reads as TGTGCCAGCAGCTCCTTAGACAGTACACCCCTCCACTTT. It yields the protein CASSSLDSTPLHF. Full variable domain (remainder filled in from reference TRBV11-2 and TRBJ1-6): EAGVAQSPRYKIIEKRQSVAFWCNPISGHATLYWYQQILGQGPKLLIQFQNNGVVDDSQLPKDRFSAERLKGVDSTLKIQPAKLEDSAVYLCASSSLDSTPLHFGNGTRLTVT.

This clonotype has more than one count but fewer than ten. V is TRBV3-1 and J is TRBJ1-1; no definite D call. The V gene's germline CDR1 is LGHDT and CDR2 YNNKEL (reference sequence). CDR3 size: 13 residues. Trimming took off 5 bases at V and 3 bases at J, with 10 bases between the two ends. CDR3 protein: CASSYSADTEAFF. CDR3 sequence (DNA): TGTGCCAGCAGCTACAGCGCCGACACTGAAGCTTTCTTT.

This clonotype was detected a few times. V gene TRBV30 combines with J gene TRBJ1-4; no definite D call. The CDR3 runs 14 residues. V lost 2 bases and J lost 5, with 12 bases in between. Germline V gene data show CDR1 as GTSNPN and CDR2 as SVGIG (reference sequence). This chain's CDR3 is CAWSNGWENEKLFF. The CDR3 nucleotides are TGTGCCTGGAGTAACGGCTGGGAAAATGAAAAACTGTTTTTT.

This clonotype was counted between two and nine times. V gene TRBV10-1 combines with J gene TRBJ2-2; D is undetermined. Trimming pared 6 bases from V and 6 bases from J, leaving 11 bases between. The CDR3 has 13 residues. The V gene's germline CDR1 is WNHNN and CDR2 SYGVQD (reference sequence). Written as DNA, the CDR3 is TGCGCCAGCAGGGAAGGGATTGCCGGGGAGCTGTTTTTT. Protein sequence: CASREGIAGELFF.

The chain combines TRBV14 with TRBJ1-1; D is ambiguous. Germline CDR1 is SGHDN and CDR2 is FVKESK. The CDR3 runs to 12 residues. V lost 4 bases and J 7 bases, leaving 10 bases between the germline ends. The CDR3 bases are TGTGCCAGCAGCCGCAAAAGATTTGAAGCTTTCTTT. This translates into CASSRKRFEAFF.

This clonotype was counted only a few times. The chain links TRBV5-1 to TRBJ2-7, with D uncertain. Germline assignment: CDR1 SGHRS and CDR2 YFSETQ. CDR3 length equals 14 residues. V gave up 5 bases and J gave up 6 bases, with 18 bases separating them. CDR3 coding DNA: TGCGCCAGCAGTTCTCGTGTGTCGCCGTCCGAGCAGTACTTC. It specifies CASSSRVSPSEQYF.

Many counts were recorded for this clonotype. V usage is TRBV7-2 and J usage is TRBJ2-3, with D possibly being TRBD2 (5 bases). This CDR3 contains 14 residues. V was shortened by 5 bases and J by 7 bases, with 16 bases between the two germline ends. Germline V gene data show CDR1 as SGHTA and CDR2 as FQGNSA. CDR3: CASSRRGSSNTQYF. The CDR3 DNA is TGTGCCAGCAGCCGTAGAGGGAGTTCGAATACGCAGTATTTT.

This clonotype came up many times. The chain couples TRBV7-9 to TRBJ1-2, with unresolved D. This CDR3 is built from 14 residues. V was clipped by 1 base and J by 2 bases, with 8 bases between them. Germline V gene data show CDR1 as SEHNR and CDR2 as FQNEAQ (reference sequence). Written as DNA, the CDR3 is TGTGCCAGCAGCTTAGGCGGTCGGAACTATGGCTACACCTTC. It codes for CASSLGGRNYGYTF.

V and J are TRBV11-2 and TRBJ2-2; a weak D match, TRBD1 (6 bases). Germline CDR1 and CDR2: SGHAT and FQNNGV. V shed 10 bases and J shed 1 base, with 13 bases lying between them. CDR3 length equals 14 residues. CDR3 coding DNA: TGTGCCACCCAGGTACAGGGGAACACCGGGGAGCTGTTTTTT. Translating gives CATQVQGNTGELFF.

This clonotype was seen many times. The rearrangement links TRBV6-6 to TRBJ2-5, with 10 bases identical to TRBD2. The length of the CDR3 is 15 residues. Germline V gene data show CDR1 as MNHNY and CDR2 as SVGAGI (reference sequence). V shed 7 bases, J shed 2 bases, and the junction held 7 bases outside the gene matches. The CDR3 here is CASNEIAGGQETQYF. CDR3 in DNA: TGTGCCAGCAACGAAATAGCGGGAGGTCAAGAGACCCAGTACTTC.

There are a few counts of this clonotype. The genes are TRBV9 and TRBJ2-1, with 12 nucleotides matching TRBD2. The CDR3 length is 18 residues. The junction had 7 bases not matched to a gene; V was cut back by 3 bases and J by 0 bases. Germline V gene data show CDR1 as SGDLS and CDR2 as YYNGEE. Written as DNA, the CDR3 is TGTGCCAGCAGCGGGACTAGCGGGATTTGGAGCTCCTACAATGAGCAGTTCTTC. Its protein product is CASSGTSGIWSSYNEQFF.

As for this clonotype: It may be a read error: a sequence one base away is much more abundant. The chain employs TRBV4-3 and TRBJ2-5; the match to TRBD2 covers 14 bases. Germline CDR1 and CDR2: LGHNA and YSLEER. CDR3 size: 17 residues. V was pared by 5 bases and J by 9 bases, with 14 bases of the junction left unmatched. DNA for the CDR3: TGCGCCAGCAGCTCGCTCAGACTAGCGGGAGGGCCGGGGTCCCAGTACTTC. It is translated as CASSSLRLAGGPGSQYF.

This clonotype was picked up many times. The V call is TRBV28, the J call TRBJ2-1; maybe TRBD1 (6 bases). CDR1 and CDR2 (germline): MDHEN, SYDVKM. The length of the CDR3 is 14 residues. V was cut by 6 bases and J by 3 bases, with 12 bases left in between. The CDR3 here is CASSPDSYYNEQFF. The CDR3 bases are TGTGCCAGCAGCCCGGACAGCTACTACAATGAGCAGTTCTTC.

This chain links TRBV11-2 with TRBJ2-3; 9 positions match TRBD2. With 6 bases clipped from V and 6 bases from J, the junction kept 13 bases outside the gene matches. Per germline, CDR1 SGHAT and CDR2 FQNNGV. CDR3 length: 16 amino acids. CDR3 DNA sequence: TGTGCCAGCAGGGATCCCGGGACTAGCTCATCGGATACGCAGTATTTT. Translated: CASRDPGTSSSDTQYF.

This clonotype has more than one count but fewer than ten. The gene calls are TRBV12-3 or TRBV12-4 and TRBJ2-7, with D possibly TRBD2 on 6 matching bases. This CDR3 is built from 13 residues. V was cut by 2 bases and J by 2 bases, with 7 bases left in between. Written as DNA, the CDR3 is TGTGCCAGCAGTTTAACGGGAGCCTACGAGCAGTACTTC. Translation: CASSLTGAYEQYF.

This clonotype was recorded many times. The chain recombines TRBV5-1 with TRBJ1-1; 8 nucleotides line up with TRBD1. Germline loops: CDR1 SGHRS, CDR2 YFSETQ. Germline trimming cut 4 bases from V and 5 bases from J; bases unmatched to any gene: 10. This CDR3 is built from 15 residues. CDR3: CASSRKDREGTEAFF. CDR3 bases: TGCGCCAGCAGCCGGAAGGACAGGGAGGGAACTGAAGCTTTCTTT.

This clonotype was seen repeatedly, ten times or more. The rearrangement joins TRBV7-9 to TRBJ2-4; D tentatively fits TRBD1 or TRBD2 (5 bases each). From germline, CDR1 is SEHNR and CDR2 FQNEAQ (reference sequence). Trimming pared 4 bases from V and 15 bases from J, leaving 25 bases between. The CDR3 has 15 residues. CDR3 sequence reads: CASSSQSRPGPSAYF. DNA of the CDR3: TGTGCCAGCAGCTCCCAATCCCGTCCGGGGCCATCAGCGTACTTC.

This clonotype was recorded a few times. The chain is built from TRBV7-9 and TRBJ2-7; 12 bases are a match to TRBD2. CDR1 and CDR2 (germline): SEHNR, FQNEAQ (reference sequence). The CDR3 contains 15 residues. J was trimmed by 3 bases and V by 4 bases; bases with no gene match: 4. The CDR3 region has the DNA TGTGCCAGCAGCTCGTGGACTAGCGGGATCTACGAGCAGTACTTC. Amino acids: CASSSWTSGIYEQYF. The full variable domain, rest sourced from reference TRBV7-9 and TRBJ2-7, is DTGVSQNPRHKITKRGQNVTFRCDPISEHNRLYWYRQTLGQGPEFLTYFQNEAQLEKSRLLSDRFSAERPKGSFSTLEIQRTEQGDSAMYLCASSSWTSGIYEQYFGPGTRLTVT.

Only a few counts were recorded for this clonotype. This sequence joins TRBV30 and TRBJ1-4; D is possibly TRBD1 (6 bases). V was shortened by 4 bases and J by 2 bases, with 11 bases between the two germline ends. Germline CDR1 GTSNPN, CDR2 SVGIG (reference sequence). This CDR3 contains 14 residues. The CDR3 here is CAWTRGRTNEKLFF. In nucleotides, the CDR3 is TGTGCCTGGACAAGGGGGAGGACTAATGAAAAACTGTTTTTT.

The sample holds many counts of this clonotype. For the CDR3, the DNA is TGTGCCAGCAGCTTTGCTCAGGAATCCTACAATGAGCAGTTCTTC. This encodes CASSFAQESYNEQFF. The genes are TRBV7-2 and TRBJ2-1; D is unclear. V shed 3 bases and J shed 1 base, with 10 bases lying between them. This CDR3 comprises 15 residues. Germline values: CDR1 SGHTA, CDR2 FQGNSA. The variable domain in full, completed from reference TRBV7-2 and TRBJ2-1, reads GAGVSQSPSNKVTEKGKDVELRCDPISGHTALYWYRQSLGQGLEFLIYFQGNSAPDKSGLPSDRFSAERTGGSVSTLTIQRTQQEDSAVYLCASSFAQESYNEQFFGPGTRLTVL.

The rearrangement links TRBV27 to TRBJ2-1; D remains ambiguous. V shed 0 bases and J shed 7 bases, with 4 bases lying between them. Germline lookup yields CDR1 MNHEY and CDR2 SMNVEV (reference sequence). The CDR3 totals 12 residues. In nucleotides, the CDR3 is TGTGCCAGCAGTTTATCGAGAAATGAGCAGTTCTTC. Encoded protein: CASSLSRNEQFF.

This clonotype has a count of ten or more. The CDR3 region is CASSLAAKNTEAFF. CDR3 bases: TGTGCCAGCAGCTTGGCAGCGAAGAACACTGAAGCTTTCTTT. The chain couples TRBV5-4 to TRBJ1-1; no firm D call. Trimming shortened V by 0 bases and J by 1 base, and 7 bases separated the two germline ends. The CDR3 covers 14 residues. Germline CDR1 is SGHNT and CDR2 is YYREEE (reference sequence).

The rearrangement uses TRBV20-1 and TRBJ2-5; perhaps TRBD1 as D (6 bases). Per germline, CDR1 DFQATT and CDR2 SNEGSKA (reference sequence). The CDR3 covers 13 residues. Trimming pared 6 bases from V and 3 bases from J, leaving 14 bases between. CDR3 DNA: TGCAGTGCACCCAGGGGAAAGAAAGAGACCCAGTACTTC. Its translation: CSAPRGKKETQYF.

The chain links TRBV20-1 to TRBJ1-1; D is undetermined. The ends were cut back, 6 bases at V and 0 bases at J, with 20 bases in the middle. Germline V gives CDR1 DFQATT, CDR2 SNEGSKA (reference sequence). CDR3 size: 16 residues. CDR3 amino acids: CSASWTELTMNTEAFF. The CDR3 coding sequence is TGCAGTGCGTCTTGGACGGAACTAACGATGAACACTGAAGCTTTCTTT.

This clonotype was detected many times. The chain uses TRBV7-2 and TRBJ1-2, with no clear D. Germline-derived CDR1 and CDR2 are SGHTA and FQGNSA. CDR3 length: 15 amino acids. V was trimmed by 3 bases and J by 6 bases, leaving 17 bases between them. CDR3: CASSLFGRPGNGYTF. The CDR3 nucleotides are TGTGCCAGCAGCTTGTTCGGGCGCCCCGGAAATGGCTACACCTTC.

There are a few counts of this clonotype. The rearrangement joins TRBV12-3 or TRBV12-4 to TRBJ2-7; 7 bases fit TRBD1. Trimming removed 6 bases from V and 0 bases from J; junction bases left unmatched: 11. The CDR3 is 16 amino acids. DNA for the CDR3: TGTGCCAGCAGCTCGACGGGACAGACGTCCTCCTACGAGCAGTACTTC. Translation: CASSSTGQTSSYEQYF.